One and the same sample provided the 9 T cell receptor beta chains below, sequenced in a study of blood T cells in healthy people across ages. Combining a sample-barcoded 5' primer with a J-beta primer mix, a second PCR ran for roughly 6 to 12 cycles. TCRdb reprocessed the 5' RACE reads via MiXCR and lists one record per CDR3 protein. The sample records fewer than 1.5 million distinct CDR3 sequences, 42% being singletons. Sequenced sample: blood. The source is a woman between 18 and 29 years old in good health.

This clonotype has at least ten counts. The chain couples TRBV5-1 to TRBJ2-3, with D unclear. This CDR3 contains 16 residues. In germline, CDR1 is SGHRS, CDR2 YFSETQ. Trimming took 0 bases from V and 2 from J, leaving 13 bases between them. CDR3 DNA: TGCGCCAGCAGCTTGGCTCTTGGCGGATTCACAGATACGCAGTATTTT. This codes for CASSLALGGFTDTQYF.

The chain joins TRBV5-1 to TRBJ1-2; TRBD1 matches 8 bases. This CDR3 has 14 amino acids. The V and J ends lost 5 bases and 6 bases, in that order; junction bases with no gene match: 9. Per the germline V gene, CDR1 is SGHRS and CDR2 is YFSETQ. The CDR3, as DNA: TGCGCCAGCAGTCAGGACAGGGAGGTGCATGGCTACACCTTC. Translated: CASSQDREVHGYTF. Combining the CDR3 with reference TRBV5-1 and TRBJ1-2 gives the whole variable domain KAGVTQTPRYLIKTRGQQVTLSCSPISGHRSVSWYQQTPGQGLQFLFEYFSETQRNKGNFPGRFSGRQFSNSRSEMNVSTLELGDSALYLCASSQDREVHGYTFGSGTRLTVV.

The J gene is TRBJ2-1, the V gene TRBV19; 11 bases fit TRBD2. J lost 6 bases, V lost 6 bases, and 7 bases had no gene match. The germline V gene encodes CDR1 LNHDA and CDR2 SQIVND (reference sequence). CDR3 size: 15 residues. The CDR3 loop is CASRTPGLAVNEQFF. CDR3 sequence (DNA): TGTGCCAGTAGGACGCCGGGACTAGCGGTCAATGAGCAGTTCTTC.

J is TRBJ1-5 and V is TRBV2, with 7 bases lining up with TRBD1. The CDR3 covers 15 residues. Germline V gene data show CDR1 as SNHLY and CDR2 as FYNNEI. V gave up 4 bases and J gave up 0 bases; unmatched junction bases: 3. The CDR3 loop is CASSGDSSSNQPQHF. In DNA, the CDR3 is TGTGCCAGCAGTGGGGACAGCTCTAGCAATCAGCCCCAGCATTTT. The whole variable domain, filled in from reference TRBV2 and TRBJ1-5, reads EPEVTQTPSHQVTQMGQEVILRCVPISNHLYFYWYRQILGQKVEFLVSFYNNEISEKSEIFDDQFSVERPDGSNFTLKIRSTKLEDSAMYFCASSGDSSSNQPQHFGDGTRLSIL.

The chain carries TRBV7-9 and TRBJ1-6, with a possible D match to TRBD1 (6 bases). Trimming stripped 5 bases from V and 12 bases from J, with 14 bases between. Germline assignment: CDR1 SEHNR and CDR2 FQNEAQ (reference sequence). The CDR3 covers 13 residues. The DNA of the CDR3 is TGTGCCAGCAGCGGAGGGGGATTTGGACCCCTCCACTTT. It specifies CASSGGGFGPLHF.

This clonotype was seen ten or more times. CDR3: CSVGVEKLFF. DNA for the CDR3: TGCAGCGTTGGAGTTGAAAAACTGTTTTTT. This chain links TRBV29-1 with TRBJ1-4; D ambiguous. With 4 bases removed from V and 7 bases from J, the gap between germline ends came to 4 bases. The V gene's germline CDR1 is SQVTM and CDR2 ANQGSEA. This CDR3 has 10 residues.

This clonotype was seen only a few times. CDR3 protein: CASRTPGTGNQPQHF. The CDR3, as DNA: TGTGCCAGCAGAACCCCCGGGACAGGGAATCAGCCCCAGCATTTT. The chain has TRBV6-2 or TRBV6-3 and TRBJ1-5; 9 bases match TRBD1. The junction had 7 bases not matched to a gene; V was cut back by 6 bases and J by 4 bases. Germline CDR1 MNHEY, CDR2 SVGEGT. The CDR3 contains 15 residues.

Only a few counts were recorded for this clonotype. The chain links TRBV7-2 to TRBJ2-2; D might be TRBD1 or TRBD2, each matching 6 bases. V was pared by 2 bases and J by 4 bases, with 11 bases between. Germline loops: CDR1 SGHTA, CDR2 FQGNSA. The CDR3 contains 15 residues. The chain's CDR3 is CASSLRRGVTGELFF. The CDR3 DNA sequence: TGTGCCAGCAGCTTACGAAGGGGGGTCACCGGGGAGCTGTTTTTT.

As concerns this clonotype: At one boundary the junction diverges from the germline segment, which might be a read error. V gene TRBV5-1 combines with J gene TRBJ1-2; TRBD1 might be the D (5 bases). The CDR3 extends over 12 amino acids. Germline values: CDR1 SGHRS, CDR2 YFSETQ. The CDR3 nucleotides are TGCGCCAGCAGCCCCCAGGGTAATGGCTGCACCTTC. It translates to CASSPQGNGCTF.